These 2 T cell receptor beta chains were sequenced from one sample in a study of shared clonotypes between healthy human individuals. Method: immunoSEQ multiplex PCR; TCRdb's copy keeps in-frame clones and lacks some. There are about 490,000 clones in the sample; roughly 85% occur only once, and more than 10% lies in the top ten. The sample taken for sequencing was PBMCs. The origin of the receptors is a woman between 40 and 50 years old in good health. Some clones in this sample may be carry-over from other donors' samples.

Note on this clone: It differs at one base from a far larger clone, so likely a read error. Different DNA sequences within this sample yield the same CDR3. This rearrangement joins TRBV2 to TRBJ2-7; TRBD2 aligns across 11 bases. CDR3 length equals 15 residues. Germline V lookup: CDR1 SNHLY, CDR2 FYNNEI. V was clipped by 7 bases and J by 2 bases; unmatched bases: 7. The CDR3 DNA sequence: TGTGCCAGCAAGCCTGGGACTAGCGGTCCCTACGAGCAGTACTTC. Its translation: CASKPGTSGPYEQYF.

The chain links TRBV30 to TRBJ1-1; the D is unclear. Germline V CDR1 and CDR2: GTSNPN, SVGIG (reference sequence). Trimming stripped 3 bases from V and 4 bases from J, with 12 bases between. The CDR3 loop spans 13 amino acids. CDR3 residues: CAWRARSGTEAFF. In DNA, the CDR3 is TGTGCCTGGAGGGCCAGGTCGGGCACTGAAGCTTTCTTT.